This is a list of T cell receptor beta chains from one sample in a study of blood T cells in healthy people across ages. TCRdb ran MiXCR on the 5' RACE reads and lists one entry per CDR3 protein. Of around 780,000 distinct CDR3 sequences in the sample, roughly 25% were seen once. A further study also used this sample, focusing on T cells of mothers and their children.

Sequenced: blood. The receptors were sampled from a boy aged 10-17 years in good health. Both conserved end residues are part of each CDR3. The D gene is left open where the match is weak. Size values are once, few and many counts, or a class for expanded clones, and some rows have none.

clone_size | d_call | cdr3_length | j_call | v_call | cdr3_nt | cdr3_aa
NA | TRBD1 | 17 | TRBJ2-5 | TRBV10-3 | TGTGCCATCAGTGAGTCTGCGACAGGGGGTCTCCAAGAGACCCAGTACTTC | CAISESATGGLQETQYF
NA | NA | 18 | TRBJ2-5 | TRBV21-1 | TGTGCCAGCAGCCCAAGGGCGGGGGGCACAAAGTACCAAGAGACCCAGTACTTC | CASSPRAGGTKYQETQYF
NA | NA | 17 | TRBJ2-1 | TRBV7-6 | TGTGCCAGCAGCTTAGTTGGACGGGGGACCCCTTACAATGAGCAGTTCTTC | CASSLVGRGTPYNEQFF
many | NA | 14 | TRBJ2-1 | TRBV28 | TGTGCCAGCAGTTCAGGGAGCTCCTACAATGAGCAGTTCTTC | CASSSGSSYNEQFF
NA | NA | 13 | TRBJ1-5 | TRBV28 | TGTGCCAGCAGGCAGGTTATTAATCAGCCCCAGCATTTT | CASRQVINQPQHF
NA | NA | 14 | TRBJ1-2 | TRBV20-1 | TGCAGTGCTAGGCAATGGGGGAATGGAGGGGGCTACACCTTC | CSARQWGNGGGYTF
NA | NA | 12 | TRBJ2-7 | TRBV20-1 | TGCAGTGCTAGAGAGGGGACCCCCGAGCAGTACTTC | CSAREGTPEQYF
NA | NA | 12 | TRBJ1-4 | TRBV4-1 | TGCGCCAGCAGCGGCAGGAACACAAAACTGTTTTTT | CASSGRNTKLFF
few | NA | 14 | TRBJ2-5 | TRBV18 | TGTGCCAGCTCACCATCGAGGGCCGAGGAGACCCAGTACTTC | CASSPSRAEETQYF
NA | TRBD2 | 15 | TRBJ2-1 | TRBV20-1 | TGCAGTGCTAGAGTTCCTAGCGGGGGGGCGTATGAGCAGTTCTTC | CSARVPSGGAYEQFF
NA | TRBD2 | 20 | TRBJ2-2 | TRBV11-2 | TGTGCCAGCAGCCCACGTGGGACTAGCGGGAGGGATGCGAACACCGGGGAGCTGTTTTTT | CASSPRGTSGRDANTGELFF
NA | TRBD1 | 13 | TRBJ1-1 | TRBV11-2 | TGTGCCAGCAGCTTCCAGGGGGAGACTGAAGCTTTCTTT | CASSFQGETEAFF
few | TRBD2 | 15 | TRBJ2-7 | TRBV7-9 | TGTGCCAGCAGCTCCACTAGCGGGGGAAGATACGAGCAGTACTTC | CASSSTSGGRYEQYF
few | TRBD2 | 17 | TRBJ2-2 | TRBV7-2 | TGTGCCAGCAGCCCCCTACTAGCGGGGGCGCCCACCGGGGAGCTGTTTTTT | CASSPLLAGAPTGELFF
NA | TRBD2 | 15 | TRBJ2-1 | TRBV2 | TGTGCCAGCAGTAACGGGACTAAAACCTACAATGAGCAGTTCTTC | CASSNGTKTYNEQFF
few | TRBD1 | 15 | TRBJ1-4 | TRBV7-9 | TGTGCCAGCAGCCCTCCCGGGACAGCGATAGGAAAACTGTTTTTT | CASSPPGTAIGKLFF
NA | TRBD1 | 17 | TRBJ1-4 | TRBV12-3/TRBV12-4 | TGTGCCAGCAGTTTAGATCCAGGGACAGGGCTAGAAGAAAAACTGTTTTTT | CASSLDPGTGLEEKLFF
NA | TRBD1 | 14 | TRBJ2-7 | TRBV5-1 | TGCGCCAGCAGCGGGACCGGGACAGGGGCCGAGCAGTACTTC | CASSGTGTGAEQYF
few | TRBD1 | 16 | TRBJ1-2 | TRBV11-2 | TGTGCCAGCAGCTTAGAGTCGCCCGGACAGGCCTATGGCTACACCTTC | CASSLESPGQAYGYTF
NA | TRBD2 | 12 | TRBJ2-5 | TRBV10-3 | TGTGCCATCAATACGGGGGGAGAGACCCAGTACTTC | CAINTGGETQYF
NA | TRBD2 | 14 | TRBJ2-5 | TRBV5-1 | TGCGCCAGCGGCTTGGGGGGGATCGAAGAGACCCAGTACTTC | CASGLGGIEETQYF
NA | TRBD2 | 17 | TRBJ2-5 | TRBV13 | TGTGCCAGCAGCCCCATGGCGTGGGGGGGTCCACAAGAGACCCAGTACTTC | CASSPMAWGGPQETQYF
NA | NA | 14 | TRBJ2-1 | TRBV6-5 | TGTGCCAGCAGTTACAGGCCTGTGGTGGATGAGCAGTTCTTC | CASSYRPVVDEQFF
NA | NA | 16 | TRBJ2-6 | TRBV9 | TGTGCCAGCAGCGTATTACCACACTCTGGGGCCAACGTCCTGACTTTC | CASSVLPHSGANVLTF
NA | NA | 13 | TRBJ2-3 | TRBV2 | TGTGCCAGCCTACGTCTATCGTCAGATACGCAGTATTTT | CASLRLSSDTQYF
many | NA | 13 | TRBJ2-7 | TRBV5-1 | TGCGCCAGCAGCTTGGGACAGTCCTACGAGCAGTACTTC | CASSLGQSYEQYF
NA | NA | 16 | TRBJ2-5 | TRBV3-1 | TGTGCCAGCAGCTATCTAGGGGGGACTTTTAGAGAGACCCAGTACTTC | CASSYLGGTFRETQYF
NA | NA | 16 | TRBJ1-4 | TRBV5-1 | TGCGCCAGCAGCTCCGGACAGTCACCCAATAGTGAAAAACTGTTTTTT | CASSSGQSPNSEKLFF
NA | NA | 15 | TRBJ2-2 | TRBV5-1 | TGCGCCAGCAGCTCCCCCCTGCCTAACACCGGGGAGCTGTTTTTT | CASSSPLPNTGELFF
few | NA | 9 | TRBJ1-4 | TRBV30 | TGTGGGTGTTGCGAAAAGCTGTTTTTT | CGCCEKLFF
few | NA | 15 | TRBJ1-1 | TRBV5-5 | TGTGCCAGCAGCGGAGGACTGGGGTGGGGCACTGAAGCTTTCTTT | CASSGGLGWGTEAFF
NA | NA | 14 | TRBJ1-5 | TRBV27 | TGTGCCAGCAGTTCTGGGGCCTTCAATCAGCCCCAGCATTTT | CASSSGAFNQPQHF
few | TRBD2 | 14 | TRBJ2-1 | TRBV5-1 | TGCGCCAGCAGCTTGCGGGGGGTGAACAATGAGCAGTTCTTC | CASSLRGVNNEQFF
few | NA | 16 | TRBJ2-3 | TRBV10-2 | TGCGCCAGCATCGACGGGGGGCGACGACTTACAGATACGCAGTATTTT | CASIDGGRRLTDTQYF
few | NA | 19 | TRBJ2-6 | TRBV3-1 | TGTGCCAGCAGCCAGGTGACGGGACGGACGAGCTCTGGGGCCAACGTCCTGACTTTC | CASSQVTGRTSSGANVLTF
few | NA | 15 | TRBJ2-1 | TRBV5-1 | TGCGCCAGCAGCTTGGTCCAATCCACCTACAATGAGCAGTTCTTC | CASSLVQSTYNEQFF
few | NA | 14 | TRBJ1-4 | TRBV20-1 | TGCAGTGCTAGAGAAGGACAGCCTGATGAAAAACTGTTTTTT | CSAREGQPDEKLFF
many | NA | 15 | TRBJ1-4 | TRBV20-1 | TGCAGTGCTAGAGATTTAGTACAGGGAAGTGAAAAACTGTTTTTT | CSARDLVQGSEKLFF
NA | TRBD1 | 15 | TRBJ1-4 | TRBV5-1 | TGCGCCAGCAGCTCCCAGACAGGGGGCATTGAAAAACTGTTTTTT | CASSSQTGGIEKLFF
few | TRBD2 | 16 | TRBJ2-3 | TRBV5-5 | TGTGCCAGCAGCTTGTGGGCTAGCGGGTACACAGATACGCAGTATTTT | CASSLWASGYTDTQYF
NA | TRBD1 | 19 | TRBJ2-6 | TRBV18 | TGTGCCAGCTCATCCATTGCCGGGACAGCGATCTCTGGGGCCAACGTCCTGACTTTC | CASSSIAGTAISGANVLTF
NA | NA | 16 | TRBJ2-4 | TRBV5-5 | TGTGCCAGCAGCTTGTTACACAGATTAGCCAAAAACATTCAGTACTTC | CASSLLHRLAKNIQYF
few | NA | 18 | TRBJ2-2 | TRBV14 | TGTGCCAGCAGCCAAGAAATGGGAGGACACCCGAGGACCGGGGAGCTGTTTTTT | CASSQEMGGHPRTGELFF
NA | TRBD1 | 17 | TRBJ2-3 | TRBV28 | TGTGCCAGCAGACCCCCCCCGGGACAGGACAGCACAGATACGCAGTATTTT | CASRPPPGQDSTDTQYF
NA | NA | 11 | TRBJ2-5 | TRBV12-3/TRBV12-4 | TGTGCCAGCGCCGCCCTGGAGACCCAGTACTTC | CASAALETQYF
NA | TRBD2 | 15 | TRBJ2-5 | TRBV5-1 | TGCGCCAGCACCGGACTAGCGGGGTCCCAAGAGACCCAGTACTTC | CASTGLAGSQETQYF
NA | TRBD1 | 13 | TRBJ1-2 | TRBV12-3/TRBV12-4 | TGTGCCAGCAGCCGACAGGGCTTCTATGGCTACACCTTC | CASSRQGFYGYTF
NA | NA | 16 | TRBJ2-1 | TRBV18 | TGTGCCAGCTCACTTCCGTCGGGGGGCCTTGCGACTGAGCAGTTCTTC | CASSLPSGGLATEQFF
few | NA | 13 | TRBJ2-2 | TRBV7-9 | TGTGCCAGCAGCTTAGAACGGTTCCGGGAGCTGTTTTTT | CASSLERFRELFF
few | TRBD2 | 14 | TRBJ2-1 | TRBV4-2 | TGTGCCAGCAGCCAAGCTAGCGGGGGGGCCGAGCAGTTCTTC | CASSQASGGAEQFF
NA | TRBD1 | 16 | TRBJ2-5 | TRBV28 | TGTGCCAGCAGTTCACCCTCAACAGGGGGCCGGGAGACCCAGTACTTC | CASSSPSTGGRETQYF
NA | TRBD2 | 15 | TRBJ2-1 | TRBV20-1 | TGCAGTGCTAGAGATACTAGCGGGGGGGCCAATGAGCAGTTCTTC | CSARDTSGGANEQFF